This T cell receptor (beta chain) was sequenced in a study of T-cell reconstitution after alpha-beta-depleted transplantation in children. For TCRbeta, the library was prepared with unique molecular identifiers. MiXCR, run by TCRdb on the PCR reads, gives a single entry per CDR3 protein. The data show 600,000 to 700,000 distinct CDR3 sequences, with 16% seen just once and 0.85% to 1.3% held by the top ten. This clonotype was detected only once. CDR1 is SGHDT, CDR2 YYEEEE, per germline. V lost 1 base and J lost 6; bases outside the gene matches: 7. The CDR3 has 16 residues. This clonotype originated in a human donor who donated a stem cell graft to a child with acute myeloid leukemia. This chain connects TRBV5-6 to TRBJ2-4, with TRBD2 matching over 10 bases. The material was PBMCs from the stem cell graft donor, obtained from the stem cell graft. The CDR3 sequence is CASSLFSGGDRNIQYF. DNA for the CDR3: TGTGCCAGCAGCTTGTTCAGCGGGGGGGATCGAAACATTCAGTACTTC.